The 12 T cell receptor beta chains reported below all come from one sample, sequenced in a study of Tregs in tolerant kidney transplant recipients. Clones were sequenced by immunoSEQ multiplex PCR, and TCRdb holds only the in-frame ones, with some missing. The data contain tens of thousands of clones, 80% to 95% of them seen just once; the ten biggest clones take up about 1.5%. The nonmyeloablative bone marrow transplants came from related graft donors, with transient mixed chimerism. The sequences come from CD4+ T cells from blood (PBMCs), collected 12 months after the transplant. Receptor source: a human patient who received a combined kidney and bone marrow transplant. Some T cells may be supplied by the graft donor.

This chain connects TRBV9 to TRBJ1-1; 9 nucleotides match TRBD1. Per the germline V gene, CDR1 is SGDLS and CDR2 is YYNGEE. This CDR3 region has 17 residues. V lost 0 bases, J lost 4 bases, and 10 bases stayed unmatched. CDR3 in amino acids: CASSVDGTGRRTTEAFF. The CDR3 DNA reads TGTGCCAGCAGCGTAGACGGGACAGGGAGGCGAACCACTGAAGCTTTCTTT.

The chain couples TRBV6-5 to TRBJ2-1, with 8 bases matching TRBD1. The junction had 12 bases not matched to a gene; V was cut back by 10 bases and J by 7 bases. The CDR3 has 14 residues. Germline CDR1 is MNHEY and CDR2 is SVGAGI. The CDR3 sequence: CATRTGQRWNEQFF. The CDR3 nucleotides are TGTGCCACCAGGACAGGGCAACGATGGAATGAGCAGTTCTTC.

This clone was seen only once. CDR3 DNA: TGCAGCGCCCAGGACTCTAAAACGCAGTATTTT. This sequence encodes CSAQDSKTQYF. This chain uses TRBV20-1 with TRBJ2-3; D perhaps matches TRBD2 (5 bases). The CDR3 is 11 amino acids. Germline values: CDR1 DFQATT, CDR2 SNEGSKA (reference sequence).

This rearrangement joins TRBV28 to TRBJ1-1; 7 bases fit TRBD1. Germline CDR1 reads MDHEN; CDR2 reads SYDVKM. The CDR3 runs 14 residues. Germline trimming cut 6 bases from V and 1 base from J; bases unmatched to any gene: 5. For the CDR3, the DNA is TGTGCCAGCAGAAGACAGGGAACGAACACTGAAGCTTTCTTT. This sequence encodes CASRRQGTNTEAFF. Full variable domain (remainder filled in from reference TRBV28 and TRBJ1-1): DVKVTQSSRYLVKRTGEKVFLECVQDMDHENMFWYRQDPGLGLRLIYFSYDVKMKEKGDIPEGYSVSREKKERFSLILESASTNQTSMYLCASRRQGTNTEAFFGQGTRLTVV.

The chain is built from TRBV30 and TRBJ2-6; 8 bases align to TRBD1. The CDR3 sequence is 15 residues long. V shed 4 bases and J 1 base; nucleotides not matched to a gene: 3. The V gene's germline CDR1 is GTSNPN and CDR2 SVGIG (reference sequence). CDR3 coding DNA: TGTGCCTGGAACAGGGGGGAGTCTGGGGCCAACGTCCTGACTTTC. This gives the protein CAWNRGESGANVLTF.

This clone was recorded a few times. The chain carries TRBV5-6 and TRBJ2-1, with 14 bases fitting TRBD2. The V and J ends lost 4 bases and 9 bases, in that order; junction bases with no gene match: 12. CDR1 is SGHDT and CDR2 is YYEEEE in the germline V gene. The CDR3 is 17 residues long. DNA of the CDR3: TGTGCCAGCAGCCGCAATATCGGACTAGCGGGAGGTAGTGAGCAGTTCTTC. It codes for CASSRNIGLAGGSEQFF.

This chain joins TRBV10-1 and TRBJ1-3, with 10 bases matching TRBD1. J gave up 2 bases and V 7 bases, and 11 bases lay outside the gene matches. The CDR3 covers 17 residues. The V gene's germline CDR1 is WNHNN and CDR2 SYGVQD (reference sequence). The CDR3 here is CASTTGTGDRAGNTIYF. CDR3 bases: TGCGCCAGCACAACCGGGACAGGGGATCGGGCTGGAAACACCATATATTTT.

The chain uses TRBV6-1 and TRBJ2-2; D may be TRBD1 (5 bases). The CDR3 covers 15 residues. Trimming removed 5 bases at V and 4 bases at J, with 14 bases between. Germline V CDR1 and CDR2: MNHNS, SASEGT. This chain's CDR3 is CASSSGVGATGELFF. The CDR3 coding sequence is TGTGCCAGCAGTTCCGGAGTAGGGGCCACCGGGGAGCTGTTTTTT.

The chain is built from TRBV19 and TRBJ1-1; TRBD1 matches 7 bases. This CDR3 comprises 16 residues. Germline CDR1 is LNHDA and CDR2 is SQIVND (reference sequence). Losses at the gene ends were 5 bases for V and 1 base for J; bases not matched to a gene: 10. CDR3 protein: CASSFRHKGANTEAFF. The CDR3 DNA sequence: TGTGCCAGTAGTTTCCGTCATAAGGGGGCGAACACTGAAGCTTTCTTT.

The chain carries TRBV19 and TRBJ2-3; 8 positions match TRBD2. With 3 bases clipped from V and 4 bases from J, the junction kept 9 bases outside the gene matches. This CDR3 is 16 amino acids long. Germline V gives CDR1 LNHDA, CDR2 SQIVND (reference sequence). CDR3 coding DNA: TGTGCCAGTAGTATTGGAAGCGGGAGATGGGCAGATACGCAGTATTTT. Amino acid sequence: CASSIGSGRWADTQYF.

V and J are TRBV5-1 and TRBJ1-3, with no clear D. Germline V gives CDR1 SGHRS, CDR2 YFSETQ. The V end was cut by 2 bases, the J end by 2 bases, with 14 bases between. The CDR3 sequence is 16 residues long. The CDR3 is CASSFGLSETGNTIYF. Here the CDR3 DNA reads TGCGCCAGCAGCTTCGGACTATCCGAAACTGGAAACACCATATATTTT.

The chain links TRBV9 to TRBJ1-1; tentative D call: TRBD1 (5 bases). Trimming cost V 0 bases and J 11 bases, with 8 bases left between them. The germline gives CDR1 SGDLS, CDR2 YYNGEE. The CDR3 covers 11 residues. The CDR3 here is CASSVDRGAFF. CDR3 DNA sequence: TGTGCCAGCAGCGTAGATCGGGGGGCTTTCTTT. Filled out from reference TRBV9 and TRBJ1-1, the complete variable domain reads DSGVTQTPKHLITATGQRVTLRCSPRSGDLSVYWYQQSLDQGLQFLIQYYNGEERAKGNILERFSAQQFPDLHSELNLSSLELGDSALYFCASSVDRGAFFGQGTRLTVV.